These 30 T cell receptor beta chains were all obtained from the same sample, sequenced in a study of cytomegalovirus exposure and HLA in healthy donors. Both 60 Vbeta primers and 13 Jbeta primers went into the PCR. This table comes from immunoSEQ multiplex PCR, and its TCRdb copy is limited to in-frame clones, with some not included. The table has tens of thousands of clones, about 70% seen once. What was sequenced was PBMCs. These receptors came from a woman in her sixties in good health and CMV-seropositive.

The V gene is TRBV6-1, the J gene TRBJ2-1, with 10 bases fitting TRBD2. Germline V gene lookup returns CDR1 MNHNS and CDR2 SASEGT. Trimming took 1 base from V and 2 from J; bases not matched to a gene: 14. The CDR3 sequence is 20 residues long. DNA for the CDR3: TGTGCCAGCAGTGAAGTGTTCTGGGCTAGCGGGGGAGCGGCCTACAATGAGCAGTTCTTC. It yields the protein CASSEVFWASGGAAYNEQFF.

V usage is TRBV27 and J usage is TRBJ2-4, with 9 bases fitting TRBD1. Looked up from germline, CDR1 is MNHEY and CDR2 is SMNVEV (reference sequence). With V trimmed by 5 bases and J by 0 bases, 5 bases remained unmatched. The CDR3 runs to 16 residues. CDR3 DNA sequence: TGTGCCAGCAGTCCGGGACAGGGACTAGCCAAAAACATTCAGTACTTC. It translates to CASSPGQGLAKNIQYF.

This clone showed up just once. The chain recombines TRBV19 with TRBJ1-2, with 12 bases lining up with TRBD1. V was pared by 5 bases and J by 5 bases, with 9 bases of the junction left unmatched. This CDR3 has 16 residues. The germline gives CDR1 LNHDA, CDR2 SQIVND (reference sequence). The CDR3 DNA sequence: TGTGCCAGTAGTCCCCTAGGGACAGGGGGCGCATATGGCTACACCTTC. It specifies CASSPLGTGGAYGYTF.

The CDR3 bases are TGTGCCAGCAGCCCGAGGACAGGGAATAATTCACCCCTCCACTTT. It yields the protein CASSPRTGNNSPLHF. The chain uses TRBV5-6 and TRBJ1-6, with 8 bases fitting TRBD1. Germline V gene sequence: CDR1 SGHDT, CDR2 YYEEEE. V trimming: 4 bases; J trimming: 5 bases; junction bases outside the gene matches: 5. The CDR3 sequence is 15 residues long.

The V gene is TRBV30, the J gene TRBJ1-2, with D possibly matching TRBD1 (5 bases). The germline V and J ends were trimmed by 0 bases and 8 bases, with 22 bases remaining between them. Germline V lookup: CDR1 GTSNPN, CDR2 SVGIG (reference sequence). This CDR3 has 16 residues. The CDR3 DNA is TGTGCCTGGAGTGTCCCTGGGGCAGGGTCCATAGTCGGCTACACCTTC. Protein product: CAWSVPGAGSIVGYTF.

The sample holds one count of this clone. The junction and the germline gene differ at one end; a read error may be behind it. The V call is TRBV7-9, the J call TRBJ2-6; TRBD1 might be the D (6 bases). The CDR3 totals 16 residues. Germline values: CDR1 SEHNR, CDR2 FQNEAQ (reference sequence). The CDR3 reads CSSRTGHPAGANVLTF. CDR3 coding DNA: TGTTCCAGCAGAACGGGACACCCTGCTGGGGCCAACGTCCTGACTTTC.

The V call is TRBV30, the J call TRBJ1-3; D call uncertain. V was clipped by 5 bases and J by 2 bases, with 10 bases between them. The germline CDR1 and CDR2 sequences are GTSNPN and SVGIG (reference sequence). The CDR3 consists of 13 residues. The chain's CDR3 is CAWASGTGNTIYF. In nucleotides, the CDR3 is TGTGCCTGGGCCTCAGGTACTGGAAACACCATATATTTT.

The gene calls are TRBV11-3 and TRBJ2-6; the match to TRBD2 covers 7 bases. The CDR3 extends over 16 amino acids. Trimming took 7 bases from V and 2 from J; bases not matched to a gene: 8. CDR1 and CDR2 (germline): SGHNT, YENEEA. Here the CDR3 DNA reads TGTGCCAGCACCTCGGGGGGTAGCACTGGGGCCAACGTCCTGACTTTC. Its translation: CASTSGGSTGANVLTF.

This clone was seen a handful of times. The genes are TRBV28 and TRBJ1-1; 8 bases agree with TRBD1. Looked up from germline, CDR1 is MDHEN and CDR2 is SYDVKM. Trimming removed 6 bases from V and 3 bases from J; junction bases left unmatched: 9. The CDR3 covers 15 residues. CDR3: CASSDRGSKDTEAFF. The CDR3 DNA is TGTGCCAGCAGCGACAGGGGAAGTAAGGACACTGAAGCTTTCTTT. Full variable domain (remainder filled in from reference TRBV28 and TRBJ1-1): DVKVTQSSRYLVKRTGEKVFLECVQDMDHENMFWYRQDPGLGLRLIYFSYDVKMKEKGDIPEGYSVSREKKERFSLILESASTNQTSMYLCASSDRGSKDTEAFFGQGTRLTVV.

CDR3 sequence reads: CAINRGLNEQFF. CDR3 nucleotides: TGTGCCATTAACAGGGGGCTCAATGAGCAGTTCTTC. The chain is built from TRBV10-3 and TRBJ2-1, with 9 bases identical to TRBD1. Germline loops: CDR1 ENHRY, CDR2 SYGVKD. The V and J ends lost 9 bases and 6 bases, in that order; junction bases with no gene match: 3. The CDR3 is 12 residues long.

The chain recombines TRBV2 with TRBJ1-3; D gene ambiguous. Germline V gene lookup returns CDR1 SNHLY and CDR2 FYNNEI. The V end lost 6 bases, the J end lost 0 bases, and 9 bases lay between the germline ends. The CDR3 sequence is 14 residues long. The DNA of the CDR3 is TGTGCCAGCAGATCCACTTCCTCTGGAAACACCATATATTTT. Translated, it gives CASRSTSSGNTIYF.

The J gene is TRBJ1-5, the V gene TRBV5-5; D call uncertain. V lost 3 bases and J lost 5, with 15 bases in between. Germline CDR1 SGHKS, CDR2 YYEKEE (reference sequence). CDR3 length: 15 amino acids. CDR3 bases: TGTGCCAGCAGCTCCGCCCCGCAGGATCATCAGCCCCAGCATTTT. This gives the protein CASSSAPQDHQPQHF. Full variable domain (outside the CDR3, taken from reference TRBV5-5 and TRBJ1-5): DAGVTQSPTHLIKTRGQQVTLRCSPISGHKSVSWYQQVLGQGPQFIFQYYEKEERGRGNFPDRFSARQFPNYSSELNVNALLLGDSALYLCASSSAPQDHQPQHFGDGTRLSIL.

This clone was detected a few times. The chain joins TRBV29-1 to TRBJ2-5, with 7 bases lining up with TRBD2. The junction had 7 bases not matched to a gene; V was cut back by 6 bases and J by 9 bases. The CDR3 is 11 residues long. CDR1 and CDR2 (germline): SQVTM, ANQGSEA. For the CDR3, the DNA is TGCAGCGTGTGGGAGGGCGTGGCCCAGTACTTC. It encodes CSVWEGVAQYF.

The chain is built from TRBV7-6 and TRBJ2-3, with TRBD2 identical over 7 bases. V dropped 2 bases and J dropped 5; count of bases not matched to a gene: 7. This CDR3 spans 15 amino acids. Germline V lookup: CDR1 SGHVS, CDR2 FNYEAQ. CDR3 protein: CASSLMTSWGDTQYF. The CDR3 coding sequence is TGTGCCAGCAGCTTAATGACTAGCTGGGGAGATACGCAGTATTTT.

The rearrangement uses TRBV9 and TRBJ1-1; tentatively, D is TRBD1 (6 bases). The length of the CDR3 is 16 residues. The germline V gene encodes CDR1 SGDLS and CDR2 YYNGEE. V was trimmed by 4 bases and J by 7 bases, leaving 23 bases between them. Written as DNA, the CDR3 is TGTGCCAGCAGCTTCACGGGGGGCAGTGGGGTTCTTGAAGCTTTCTTT. It specifies CASSFTGGSGVLEAFF.

The rearrangement joins TRBV5-6 to TRBJ2-5, with 7 nucleotides matching TRBD2. The end of the DNA is better explained by TRBJ2-7, so the J call may be wrong. The V gene's germline CDR1 is SGHDT and CDR2 YYEEEE. This CDR3 comprises 15 residues. The CDR3 nucleotides read TGTGCCAGCAGCTTTGGGGGGGGTCCCTCCTACGAGCAGTACTTC. It yields the protein CASSFGGGPSYEQYF.

In DNA form, the CDR3 reads TGTGCCAGCAGCTTAAGTGGGTTAGGGGACGGGAGGGAGACCCAGTACTTC. Its protein is CASSLSGLGDGRETQYF. The genes are TRBV7-3 and TRBJ2-5; TRBD2 matches 7 bases. The CDR3 runs 17 residues. V lost 1 base and J lost 5; bases outside the gene matches: 13. Germline V gene sequence: CDR1 SGHTA, CDR2 FQGTGA.

V usage is TRBV18 and J usage is TRBJ2-5; weak D call: TRBD2 (6 bases). CDR1 is KGHSH, CDR2 LQKENI, per germline. Trimming took off 1 base at V and 4 bases at J, with 7 bases between the two ends. This CDR3 has 13 amino acids. CDR3 loop: CASSPLGGETQYF. The CDR3 nucleotides are TGTGCCAGCTCACCACTCGGGGGAGAGACCCAGTACTTC.

The chain recombines TRBV5-6 with TRBJ1-1; no clear D. Germline CDR1 and CDR2: SGHDT and YYEEEE. This CDR3 has 14 residues. Trimming took off 4 bases at V and 3 bases at J, with 13 bases between the two ends. As DNA, the CDR3 is TGTGCCAGCAGCCCAGAGGGAGGATACACTGAAGCTTTCTTT. This codes for CASSPEGGYTEAFF.

The chain joins TRBV7-9 to TRBJ2-3, with D maybe TRBD1 (5 bases). The CDR3 is made up of 16 amino acids. The V end was cut by 5 bases, the J end by 3 bases, with 18 bases between. Germline CDR1 SEHNR, CDR2 FQNEAQ (reference sequence). CDR3 residues: CASSRRGAVPTDTQYF. CDR3 in DNA: TGTGCCAGCAGCCGTCGTGGGGCGGTACCAACAGATACGCAGTATTTT.

The rearrangement joins TRBV5-8 to TRBJ1-1; D unresolved. The CDR3 spans 12 residues. The V and J ends lost 4 bases and 0 bases respectively, with 4 bases between them. Germline V gives CDR1 SGHTS, CDR2 YDEGEE. CDR3 coding DNA: TGTGCCAGCAGCCTACTGAACACTGAAGCTTTCTTT. Protein sequence: CASSLLNTEAFF.

The V gene is TRBV9, the J gene TRBJ1-2; D perhaps matches TRBD1 (5 bases). The CDR3 has 13 residues. Germline CDR1 SGDLS, CDR2 YYNGEE. Trimming shortened V by 4 bases and J by 4 bases, and 11 bases separated the two germline ends. The CDR3 protein is CASSHGGTYGYTF. The CDR3 nucleotides read TGTGCCAGCAGCCATGGGGGGACCTATGGCTACACCTTC.

The chain carries TRBV9 and TRBJ2-5, with TRBD2 matching 11 bases. The CDR3 is 15 amino acids. J was trimmed by 5 bases and V by 4 bases; bases with no gene match: 7. Germline values: CDR1 SGDLS, CDR2 YYNGEE. The CDR3 bases are TGTGCCAGCAGCTTAGCGGGGGGGAGTGTGGAGACCCAGTACTTC. Its translation: CASSLAGGSVETQYF. The full variable domain, rest sourced from reference TRBV9 and TRBJ2-5, is DSGVTQTPKHLITATGQRVTLRCSPRSGDLSVYWYQQSLDQGLQFLIQYYNGEERAKGNILERFSAQQFPDLHSELNLSSLELGDSALYFCASSLAGGSVETQYFGPGTRLLVL.

The chain links TRBV30 to TRBJ2-7; D might be TRBD1 (5 bases). Trimming left V 3 bases short and J 0 bases short, with 21 bases between. Germline V gene data show CDR1 as GTSNPN and CDR2 as SVGIG (reference sequence). CDR3 length equals 17 residues. The CDR3, as DNA: TGTGCCTGGAGCGACAGATCACGGACCGCTAGCTCCTACGAGCAGTACTTC. This codes for CAWSDRSRTASSYEQYF.

In regard to this clone: The germline gene is not matched at one end of the junction; a read error may be the cause. The CDR3: CSSSFQSAQGGEQYF. CDR3 sequence (DNA): TGTTCCAGCAGCTTCCAGTCGGCACAGGGTGGCGAGCAGTACTTC. The chain joins TRBV9 to TRBJ2-7; a weak D match, TRBD1 (6 bases). This CDR3 comprises 15 residues. The germline V gene has CDR1 SGDLS and CDR2 YYNGEE.

V usage is TRBV5-4 and J usage is TRBJ2-1, with 13 bases identical to TRBD2. The CDR3 is made up of 17 amino acids. J gave up 4 bases and V 4 bases, and 8 bases lay outside the gene matches. The germline CDR1 and CDR2 sequences are SGHNT and YYREEE (reference sequence). The CDR3 nucleotides read TGTGCCAGCAGCCCCATGACTAGCGGGGGGCCTTACAATGAGCAGTTCTTC. Translation gives CASSPMTSGGPYNEQFF.

The J gene is TRBJ1-3, the V gene TRBV9, with a tentative D call TRBD1 (6 bases). Looked up from germline, CDR1 is SGDLS and CDR2 is YYNGEE. Trimming took 4 bases from V and 0 from J, leaving 14 bases between them. The length of the CDR3 is 16 residues. The CDR3 region is CASSPRQDFSGNTIYF. The CDR3 region has the DNA TGTGCCAGCAGCCCCCGACAGGACTTCTCTGGAAACACCATATATTTT.

The rearrangement uses TRBV4-3 and TRBJ2-1; a weak D match, TRBD1 (5 bases). This CDR3 region has 15 residues. Between the trimmed V and J ends, which lost 1 base and 10 bases, there was a span of 17 bases. Germline CDR1 reads LGHNA; CDR2 reads YSLEER. This CDR3 is CASSQVGVAGSEQFF. The CDR3 DNA reads TGCGCCAGCAGCCAAGTAGGGGTTGCTGGCAGCGAGCAGTTCTTC.

Only a few counts were recorded for this clone. This likely reflects a read error, since a far larger clone is one base away. Different DNA sequences within this sample yield the same CDR3. The rearrangement uses TRBV13 and TRBJ1-5, with D maybe TRBD1 (6 bases). CDR3 length: 16 amino acids. Germline loops: CDR1 PRHDT, CDR2 FYEKMQ (reference sequence). With 5 bases removed from V and 3 bases from J, the gap between germline ends came to 17 bases. The CDR3 loop reads CASSQYKDSPNQPQHF. In DNA form, the CDR3 reads TGTGCCAGCAGCCAATACAAGGACAGCCCCAATCAGCCCCAGCATTTT.

About this clone: A far larger clone is one nucleotide away, so this likely arose from a read error. The V and J genes are TRBV5-6 and TRBJ1-1, with D maybe TRBD1 (5 bases). CDR1 and CDR2 (germline): SGHDT, YYEEEE. This CDR3 spans 14 amino acids. CDR3 DNA sequence: TGTGCCATCAGCTTGTCGGGGGGGTCGACTGAAGCTTTCTTT. Translation gives CAISLSGGSTEAFF.